A selection of T cell receptor beta chains follows, all from one sample in a study of shared clonotypes between healthy human individuals. Data came from immunoSEQ multiplex PCR; TCRdb stores just in-frame clones and leaves some out. This sample carries roughly 2.2 million clones, under 95% of them seen once, and the ten largest clones take more than 0.35%. The material sequenced was naive CD4+ T cells from PBMCs. The receptors were sampled from a man aged 18 to 29 in good health. Some clones in this sample may be carry-over from other donors' samples. The CDR3 runs from the conserved cysteine through the conserved F or W. The D gene is left open where the match is weak. Some rows mark clone size as missing; the rest say once, few, many or name a class of expanded clone.

clone_size,d_call,cdr3_length,v_call,j_call,cdr3_nt,cdr3_aa
.,TRBD1,17,TRBV28,TRBJ2-7,TGTGCCAGCAGTGAATGGGACAGGGGCAACCCCTCCTACGAGCAGTACTTC,CASSEWDRGNPSYEQYF
.,TRBD1,14,TRBV7-9,TRBJ2-5,TGTGCCAGCAGCCCGTCAGGGGGTGGGAAGACCCAGTACTTC,CASSPSGGGKTQYF
.,.,14,TRBV28,TRBJ2-3,TGTGCCAGCAGTTTAGCCCAAGGCACAGATACGCAGTATTTT,CASSLAQGTDTQYF
.,TRBD1,16,TRBV11-2,TRBJ1-3,TGTGCCAGCAGCCCCCGGACAGGGTTATCTGGAAACACCATATATTTT,CASSPRTGLSGNTIYF
.,.,15,TRBV6-5,TRBJ2-1,TGTGCCAGCAGCAGAGGACACTTTACCTACAATGAGCAGTTCTTC,CASSRGHFTYNEQFF
.,.,18,TRBV4-2,TRBJ2-7,TGTGCCAGCAGTTCCTCAAGCCCCCAGGACTTCCACTCCTACGAGCAGTACTTC,CASSSSSPQDFHSYEQYF
.,TRBD1,12,TRBV6-6,TRBJ2-7,TGTGCCAGCAGTCGACAGGGCTACGAGCAGTACTTC,CASSRQGYEQYF
once,.,17,TRBV19,TRBJ1-2,TGTGCCAGTAGTCCAGAAGCCCCCGGGACACCAAACTATGGCTACACCTTC,CASSPEAPGTPNYGYTF
.,TRBD2,12,TRBV9,TRBJ2-7,TGTGCCAACGGGGGGAGAGCGTACGAGCAGTACTTC,CANGGRAYEQYF
.,TRBD2,16,TRBV5-1,TRBJ2-1,TGCGCCAGCAGCACAGGGACTAGCGGGAGTGTAAATGAGCAGTTCTTC,CASSTGTSGSVNEQFF
once,.,12,TRBV15,TRBJ2-5,TGTGCCACCAGCAGAGTCATAGAGACCCAGTACTTC,CATSRVIETQYF
.,.,15,TRBV2,TRBJ1-2,TGTGCCAGCAGTCGAGGTTTGAGGGCGGACTATGGCTACACCTTC,CASSRGLRADYGYTF
.,.,13,TRBV5-4,TRBJ1-1,TGTGCCAGCAGCTTTGTGACGAACACTGAAGCTTTCTTT,CASSFVTNTEAFF
.,TRBD1,13,TRBV18,TRBJ2-7,TGTGCCAGCTCAAGGGGACAGTCCTACGAGCAGTACTTC,CASSRGQSYEQYF
.,.,17,TRBV5-1,TRBJ2-2,TGCGCCAGCAGCTTGGCTGGTTGGGGCAGCCACACCGGGGAGCTGTTTTTT,CASSLAGWGSHTGELFF
.,TRBD1,16,TRBV4-3,TRBJ2-7,TGCGCCAGCAGCCAAGTCCCCGGGACAGGGGCCTACGAGCAGTACTTC,CASSQVPGTGAYEQYF
.,.,16,TRBV28,TRBJ1-4,TGTGCCAGCAGTTCAGGAGGGTCAGCCGATAATGAAAAACTGTTTTTT,CASSSGGSADNEKLFF
.,TRBD2,14,TRBV18,TRBJ2-7,TGTGCCAGCTCCCGAACTAGCGGTTCCTACGAGCAGTACTTC,CASSRTSGSYEQYF
.,.,14,TRBV6-5,TRBJ1-2,TGTGCCAGCAGTTACCGAACAGATAACTATGGCTACACCTTC,CASSYRTDNYGYTF
.,.,14,TRBV7-9,TRBJ2-7,TGTGCCAGCAGGAATATGGCGAGCTCCTACGAGCAGTACTTC,CASRNMASSYEQYF
few,TRBD1,12,TRBV29-1,TRBJ1-1,TGCAGCGGTCAGACAGGGTCTATCGGAGCTTTCTTT,CSGQTGSIGAFF
.,.,15,TRBV21-1,TRBJ2-6,TGTGCCAGGCTCTTCACAGGGACTGGGGCCAACGTCCTGACTTTC,CARLFTGTGANVLTF
.,.,13,TRBV5-4,TRBJ1-2,TGTGCCAGCAGGAGGGGGGGAAACTATGGCTACACCTTC,CASRRGGNYGYTF
.,TRBD2,22,TRBV4-2,TRBJ2-1,TGTGCCAGCAGCCCGATGCTACCGAGACTAGCGGGAGGTCCAAGCTCCTACAATGAGCAGTTCTTC,CASSPMLPRLAGGPSSYNEQFF
once,.,11,TRBV6-1,TRBJ1-5,TGTGCCAGCAAGGAGGGTCAGCCCCAGCATTTT,CASKEGQPQHF
.,.,10,TRBV29-1,TRBJ2-7,TGCAGCGTTATGATTGTCGAGCAGTACTTC,CSVMIVEQYF
once,.,14,TRBV5-1,TRBJ2-5,TGCGCCAGCAGCCCAGCCAACCGACAAGAGACCCAGTACTTC,CASSPANRQETQYF